These 20 T cell receptor beta chains were all obtained from the same sample, sequenced in a study of T-cell reconstitution after alpha-beta-depleted transplantation in children. Researchers prepared the TCRbeta library using unique molecular identifiers, the study reports. TCRdb used MiXCR to reprocess the PCR reads, holding one entry per CDR3 protein. The profile covers about 980,000 distinct CDR3 sequences, with about 26% appearing a single time and roughly 27% taken by the ten largest. Sequenced here: PBMCs, mostly from graft donor cells, sampled 360 days after TCRalphabeta/CD19-depleted stem cell transplant. The receptors were sampled from a boy in the first two years of life who had a stem cell transplant for SCID, so the T cells may come from the graft donor.

There are many counts of this clonotype. The rearrangement links TRBV7-9 to TRBJ1-1; no clear D. The germline V gene encodes CDR1 SEHNR and CDR2 FQNEAQ (reference sequence). Trimming took 1 base from V and 1 from J, leaving 10 bases between them. The CDR3 is 15 residues long. The CDR3 sequence is CASSLVSQENTEAFF. DNA of the CDR3: TGTGCCAGCAGCTTAGTTTCGCAGGAGAACACTGAAGCTTTCTTT.

This chain connects TRBV5-1 to TRBJ2-3; the D gene is possibly TRBD1 (6 bases). Deletions cut 3 bases from V and 1 base from J, with 15 bases between. Germline lookup yields CDR1 SGHRS and CDR2 YFSETQ. This CDR3 spans 16 amino acids. For the CDR3, the DNA is TGCGCCAGCAGCTCTGACAGGAGACTCCGCACAGATACGCAGTATTTT. Translation: CASSSDRRLRTDTQYF.

This clonotype was detected only a few times. The chain is built from TRBV29-1 and TRBJ2-7; D possibly corresponds to TRBD1 (6 bases). Germline V gene sequence: CDR1 SQVTM, CDR2 ANQGSEA. Trimming left V 6 bases short and J 5 bases short, with 17 bases between. CDR3 size: 13 residues. This CDR3 reads CSVRQAVVNEQYF. The CDR3 DNA reads as TGCAGCGTGAGACAGGCGGTGGTAAACGAGCAGTACTTC.

This clonotype occurred a few times. In nucleotides, the CDR3 is TGTGCCAGCAGCCCCGACAGCCCCCATTCACCCCTCCACTTT. As protein: CASSPDSPHSPLHF. V gene TRBV11-1 combines with J gene TRBJ1-6; perhaps TRBD1 as D (5 bases). The V gene's germline CDR1 is SGHAT and CDR2 FQDESV (reference sequence). V was shortened by 5 bases and J by 8 bases, with 13 bases between the two germline ends. The CDR3 length is 14 residues.

The rearrangement uses TRBV20-1 and TRBJ2-5; 13 positions agree with TRBD2. Per the germline V gene, CDR1 is DFQATT and CDR2 is SNEGSKA (reference sequence). The CDR3 totals 15 residues. J gave up 4 bases and V 5 bases, and 7 bases lay outside the gene matches. The CDR3 loop reads CSAGRLAGGGETQYF. DNA for the CDR3: TGCAGTGCTGGGCGACTAGCGGGGGGAGGAGAGACCCAGTACTTC.

This clonotype was seen only a few times. The chain uses TRBV4-1 and TRBJ1-3; D perhaps matches TRBD1 (5 bases). Germline CDR1 MGHRA, CDR2 YSYEKL. The CDR3 has 15 amino acids. Trimming shortened V by 0 bases and J by 4 bases, and 10 bases separated the two germline ends. The CDR3 DNA is TGCGCCAGCAGCCAAGAAGGGACTCTGGGAAACACCATATATTTT. Protein product: CASSQEGTLGNTIYF.

The CDR3 bases are TGTGCCATCAGTGAACGGACTACCTACAATGAGCAGTTCTTC. Translation gives CAISERTTYNEQFF. The rearrangement links TRBV10-3 to TRBJ2-1, with a tentative D call TRBD2 (6 bases). From germline, CDR1 is ENHRY and CDR2 SYGVKD. Trimming took off 3 bases at V and 2 bases at J, with 8 bases between the two ends. CDR3 length: 14 residues.

The sample holds a few counts of this clonotype. The chain joins TRBV5-1 to TRBJ1-2, with D possibly TRBD1 on 5 matching bases. V dropped 1 base and J dropped 7 bases, with 14 bases sitting between them. Germline V gene sequence: CDR1 SGHRS, CDR2 YFSETQ. This CDR3 has 14 amino acids. CDR3 amino acids: CASSLLQGIAGYTF. The CDR3 DNA follows: TGCGCCAGCAGCTTGTTGCAGGGTATAGCTGGCTACACCTTC. The whole variable domain, filled in from reference TRBV5-1 and TRBJ1-2, reads KAGVTQTPRYLIKTRGQQVTLSCSPISGHRSVSWYQQTPGQGLQFLFEYFSETQRNKGNFPGRFSGRQFSNSRSEMNVSTLELGDSALYLCASSLLQGIAGYTFGSGTRLTVV.

This clonotype has only a few counts. The genes are TRBV15 and TRBJ2-3; no firm D call. The germline V gene encodes CDR1 LNHNV and CDR2 YYDKDF (reference sequence). V was trimmed by 1 base and J by 2 bases, leaving 10 bases between them. This CDR3 is 15 amino acids long. The CDR3 nucleotides are TGTGCCACCAGCAGAGTAGGCGGCGCCACAGATACGCAGTATTTT. Translating it yields CATSRVGGATDTQYF.

The V and J genes are TRBV27 and TRBJ2-7; 7 bases are a match to TRBD1. V dropped 5 bases and J dropped 2; count of bases not matched to a gene: 6. CDR3 size: 14 residues. Germline CDR1 is MNHEY and CDR2 is SMNVEV (reference sequence). The CDR3 sequence: CASSPGQDPYEQYF. In DNA form, the CDR3 reads TGTGCCAGCAGTCCTGGACAGGACCCCTACGAGCAGTACTTC.

The chain carries TRBV10-3 and TRBJ1-6; D is ambiguous. Per germline, CDR1 ENHRY and CDR2 SYGVKD. CDR3 length: 13 amino acids. The ends were cut back, 4 bases at V and 7 bases at J, with 8 bases in the middle. The CDR3 nucleotides read TGTGCCATCAGTGCGCAGCTGAATTCACCCCTCCACTTT. Translating it yields CAISAQLNSPLHF.

This clonotype was recorded many times. The chain combines TRBV19 with TRBJ2-7; D is perhaps TRBD1 or TRBD2 (5 bases each). In germline, CDR1 is LNHDA, CDR2 SQIVND (reference sequence). Trimming cost V 4 bases and J 0 bases, with 10 bases left between them. The CDR3 contains 14 residues. The CDR3 bases are TGTGCCAGTAGTAGGGGACGTAACTCCTACGAGCAGTACTTC. As protein: CASSRGRNSYEQYF.

This clonotype was found a few times. This chain links TRBV9 with TRBJ2-2; 11 bases line up with TRBD1. The germline V gene has CDR1 SGDLS and CDR2 YYNGEE. J gave up 6 bases and V 2 bases, and 6 bases lay outside the gene matches. This CDR3 region has 16 residues. The CDR3 loop reads CASSVYPGQGAGELFF. CDR3 in DNA: TGTGCCAGCAGCGTCTACCCGGGACAGGGGGCCGGGGAGCTGTTTTTT.

This rearrangement joins TRBV7-2 to TRBJ1-1; possible D gene TRBD1, 5 bases. There are 15 residues in the CDR3. V was trimmed by 1 base and J by 4 bases, leaving 13 bases between them. The germline V gene has CDR1 SGHTA and CDR2 FQGNSA. The CDR3 loop is CASSLVPGPGTEAFF. CDR3 nucleotides: TGTGCCAGCAGCTTAGTCCCAGGGCCCGGCACTGAAGCTTTCTTT.

This clonotype was seen a few times. This chain uses TRBV20-1 with TRBJ2-1, with D maybe TRBD1 (7 bases). The CDR3 is made up of 14 amino acids. CDR1 is DFQATT and CDR2 is SNEGSKA in the germline V gene (reference sequence). Between the trimmed V and J ends, which lost 5 bases and 4 bases, there was a span of 15 bases. DNA of the CDR3: TGCAGTGCTCAGGAGGGGGCTGAATACAATGAGCAGTTCTTC. This codes for CSAQEGAEYNEQFF.

This clonotype was seen more than once but under ten times. The V and J genes are TRBV12-3 or TRBV12-4 and TRBJ1-2, with D possibly TRBD1 on 5 matching bases. This CDR3 region has 14 residues. V lost 3 bases to trimming and J lost 3 bases, with 11 bases between them. The CDR3 protein is CASSFSRGYYGYTF. The CDR3 DNA follows: TGTGCCAGCAGTTTTTCTCGGGGGTACTATGGCTACACCTTC.

The chain uses TRBV29-1 and TRBJ1-5; D not resolved. Germline CDR1 SQVTM, CDR2 ANQGSEA. The V end was cut by 4 bases, the J end by 3 bases, with 7 bases between. CDR3 length equals 12 residues. This CDR3 reads CSVGHPNQPQHF. CDR3 DNA: TGCAGCGTTGGGCATCCCAATCAGCCCCAGCATTTT. Full variable domain (remainder filled in from reference TRBV29-1 and TRBJ1-5): SAVISQKPSRDICQRGTSLTIQCQVDSQVTMMFWYRQQPGQSLTLIATANQGSEATYESGFVIDKFPISRPNLTFSTLTVSNMSPEDSSIYLCSVGHPNQPQHFGDGTRLSIL.

This clonotype has only a few counts. This rearrangement joins TRBV20-1 to TRBJ1-1, with D maybe TRBD1 (6 bases). The germline V gene has CDR1 DFQATT and CDR2 SNEGSKA (reference sequence). There are 12 residues in the CDR3. Deletions cut 8 bases from V and 8 bases from J, with 18 bases between. The CDR3 sequence: CSSPNRATEAFF. The CDR3 DNA reads TGCAGTTCCCCTAACAGGGCGACAGAAGCTTTCTTT.

The chain combines TRBV12-3 or TRBV12-4 with TRBJ1-1; 8 nucleotides line up with TRBD1. Losses at the gene ends were 7 bases for V and 4 bases for J; bases not matched to a gene: 11. The CDR3 extends over 15 amino acids. This chain's CDR3 is CASTFFRGQGTEAFF. CDR3 sequence (DNA): TGTGCCAGCACCTTCTTCAGGGGGCAAGGCACTGAAGCTTTCTTT.

This clonotype was counted only a few times. The chain carries TRBV12-3 or TRBV12-4 and TRBJ2-2, with 11 nucleotides matching TRBD1. This CDR3 comprises 16 residues. Losses at the gene ends were 3 bases for V and 5 bases for J; bases not matched to a gene: 5. CDR3 residues: CASSLRTGGVTGELFF. CDR3 sequence (DNA): TGTGCCAGCAGTTTGAGGACAGGGGGCGTAACCGGGGAGCTGTTTTTT.